This T cell receptor (beta chain) was recovered during a study of shared clonotypes between healthy human individuals. Background on the study: Contributing individuals were two females and three males aged 18 to 49. Study-level points and caveats: Among the subsets, naive ones generally showed larger estimated richness than memory ones. Rarefaction demonstrated incomplete sorted-subset sequencing despite large depth.

Comment on this clone: Its antigen is undetermined.

CDR1 is MNHEY and CDR2 is SVGAGI in the germline V gene. The CDR3 is 16 residues long. V shed 2 bases and J shed 8 bases, with 18 bases lying between them. It was CD45RO-negative cells, positively selected for CCR7, that made up naive CD8 cells, with terminally differentiated effector memory CD45RA+ cells excluded. Study donors comprised healthy, HIV-negative adults devoid of recent acute infection or vaccination. The method was immunoSEQ multiplex PCR; TCRdb's version includes in-frame clones alone and lacks a portion of them. This table has about 2.1 million clones, around 95% appearing once. Specimen: naive CD8+ T cells from PBMCs. This chain connects TRBV6-5 to TRBJ2-2; D may match TRBD1 or TRBD2 (5 bases each). The sequence came from a man between 18 and 29 years old in good health. Some clones in this sample may be carry-over from other donors' samples. The DNA for the CDR3 is TGTGCCAGCAGTTACGGGGCGGAGGCCTATCCGGGGGAGCTGTTTTTT. Translated, it gives CASSYGAEAYPGELFF.